Presented here are 12 T cell receptor beta chains from one specimen sequenced in a study of blood T cell repertoires in COVID-19. Produced via immunoSEQ multiplex PCR; TCRdb's table is partial and in-frame only. This repertoire shows about 220,000 clones, roughly 84% found once; its top ten account for 3% to 3.5%. Sequenced material: peripheral blood. These receptors originate from a woman aged 25 to 39 who had recovered from COVID-19.

The chain couples TRBV27 to TRBJ2-1, with a weak D call TRBD2 (5 bases). CDR3 length: 12 residues. The V gene lost 0 bases and the J gene lost 8 bases, with 5 bases spanning the gap. Looked up from germline, CDR1 is MNHEY and CDR2 is SMNVEV (reference sequence). The CDR3: CASSLSADEQFF. DNA of the CDR3: TGTGCCAGCAGTTTATCAGCGGATGAGCAGTTCTTC.

The chain links TRBV2 to TRBJ2-7, with 8 bases aligning to TRBD2. V lost 10 bases to trimming and J lost 7 bases; unmatched junction nucleotides: 6. CDR1 and CDR2 from the germline V gene are SNHLY and FYNNEI. This CDR3 is 11 amino acids long. The CDR3 is CATILAGEQYF. CDR3 in DNA: TGTGCCACGATTTTAGCGGGGGAGCAGTACTTC.

The chain couples TRBV2 to TRBJ2-7, with 13 bases aligning to TRBD2. With 5 bases clipped from V and 1 base from J, the junction kept 2 bases outside the gene matches. Germline V lookup: CDR1 SNHLY, CDR2 FYNNEI. The CDR3 has 15 residues. The CDR3 sequence: CASSLGLAGSYEQYF. The CDR3 DNA reads as TGTGCCAGCAGTCTGGGACTAGCGGGGTCCTACGAGCAGTACTTC.

V is TRBV23-1 and J is TRBJ2-1; 7 nucleotides line up with TRBD2. TRBV23-1 is sorted into the ORF group, with uncertain function. The CDR3 covers 15 residues. J lost 1 base, V lost 3 bases, and 3 bases had no gene match. CDR3: CASSHTGGSYNEQFF. The DNA for the CDR3 is TGCGCCAGCAGTCACACGGGAGGTTCCTACAATGAGCAGTTCTTC.

The rearrangement joins TRBV11-3 to TRBJ2-2; possibly TRBD2 for D (6 bases). The V and J ends lost 3 bases and 0 bases respectively, with 11 bases between them. Looked up from germline, CDR1 is SGHNT and CDR2 is YENEEA. The CDR3 contains 16 residues. The CDR3 DNA reads as TGTGCCAGCAGCTTTGGGGACTTAGCGAACACCGGGGAGCTGTTTTTT. It is translated as CASSFGDLANTGELFF.

This chain links TRBV25-1 with TRBJ2-7; 11 bases are shared with TRBD1. V gave up 4 bases and J gave up 7 bases; unmatched junction bases: 9. The germline V gene has CDR1 MGHDK and CDR2 SYGVNS. This CDR3 region has 15 residues. CDR3 sequence (DNA): TGTGCCAGCAGTGTCCTGGGACAGGGGGGCCCGGAGCAGTACTTC. It encodes CASSVLGQGGPEQYF.

This clone was seen just once. In nucleotides, the CDR3 is TGCGCCAGCAGCGAGAGCTCCTACGAGCAGTACTTC. Its protein is CASSESSYEQYF. The chain uses TRBV5-1 and TRBJ2-7; D not resolved. Germline CDR1 reads SGHRS; CDR2 reads YFSETQ. The length of the CDR3 is 12 residues. V dropped 4 bases and J dropped 0 bases, with 5 bases sitting between them.

The table lists this clone with a count of one. The chain links TRBV20-1 to TRBJ2-5, with unresolved D. Per the germline V gene, CDR1 is DFQATT and CDR2 is SNEGSKA (reference sequence). Deletions cut 5 bases from V and 6 bases from J, with 10 bases between. The CDR3 is 11 residues long. The CDR3 sequence is CSALRVKTQYF. The CDR3 coding sequence is TGCAGTGCTCTCCGGGTGAAGACCCAGTACTTC.

The V and J genes are TRBV5-1 and TRBJ2-1, with 10 nucleotides matching TRBD2. Germline CDR1 SGHRS, CDR2 YFSETQ. V shed 0 bases and J 10 bases; nucleotides not matched to a gene: 1. The CDR3 is 13 residues long. The chain's CDR3 is CASSLVTSGEQFF. As DNA, the CDR3 is TGCGCCAGCAGCTTGGTGACTAGCGGGGAGCAGTTCTTC.

The chain uses TRBV7-9 and TRBJ2-7; TRBD1 might be the D (6 bases). Trimming cost V 1 base and J 6 bases, with 13 bases left between them. CDR3 size: 14 residues. CDR1 and CDR2 (germline): SEHNR, FQNEAQ (reference sequence). In nucleotides, the CDR3 is TGTGCCAGCAGCTTAGACAGGGTTGATACCGAGCAGTACTTC. Its translation: CASSLDRVDTEQYF.

V gene TRBV5-8 combines with J gene TRBJ1-3; no clear D gene. Germline V gives CDR1 SGHTS, CDR2 YDEGEE. This CDR3 has 16 amino acids. The V end lost 3 bases, the J end lost 0 bases, and 13 bases lay between the germline ends. The CDR3 is CASSSGFTRSGNTIYF. For the CDR3, the DNA is TGTGCCAGCAGCTCGGGATTCACCCGCTCTGGAAACACCATATATTTT. Combining the CDR3 with reference TRBV5-8 and TRBJ1-3 gives the whole variable domain EAGVTQSPTHLIKTRGQQATLRCSPISGHTSVYWYQQALGLGLQFLLWYDEGEERNRGNFPPRFSGRQFPNYSSELNVNALELEDSALYLCASSSGFTRSGNTIYFGEGSWLTVV.

This rearrangement joins TRBV29-1 to TRBJ1-2; a possible D gene is TRBD1 (6 bases). The germline V gene has CDR1 SQVTM and CDR2 ANQGSEA. Trimming took 5 bases from V and 3 from J, leaving 13 bases between them. The CDR3 loop spans 13 amino acids. The CDR3 spells CSVTGTVYYGYTF. As DNA, the CDR3 is TGCAGCGTTACAGGGACGGTTTACTATGGCTACACCTTC.